One T cell receptor (beta chain) is described in this entry. Repertoires were generated with immunoSEQ multiplex PCR, while TCRdb's copy carries only in-frame clones and drops some. The table shows 720,000 or so clones, with approximately 83% occurring only once. This sample stems from a study of shared T cell receptors in the human thymus. These data are also associated with another study on human thymus T cells. Per that paper: The source of the thymus tissue was resections taken during corrective heart surgery.

Sample: thymocytes. This TCR was sampled from a girl under three years old with a congenital heart defect.

As DNA, the CDR3 is TGTGCCAGCAGTTTAAGGCGGAGATATAGCAATCAGCCCCAGCATTTT. Translating gives CASSLRRRYSNQPQHF. The gene calls are TRBV28 and TRBJ1-5; no firm D call. The CDR3 is made up of 16 amino acids. V gave up 2 bases and J gave up 0 bases, with 11 bases separating them. Germline CDR1 is MDHEN and CDR2 is SYDVKM. Drawing the rest from reference TRBV28 and TRBJ1-5, the complete variable domain is DVKVTQSSRYLVKRTGEKVFLECVQDMDHENMFWYRQDPGLGLRLIYFSYDVKMKEKGDIPEGYSVSREKKERFSLILESASTNQTSMYLCASSLRRRYSNQPQHFGDGTRLSIL.